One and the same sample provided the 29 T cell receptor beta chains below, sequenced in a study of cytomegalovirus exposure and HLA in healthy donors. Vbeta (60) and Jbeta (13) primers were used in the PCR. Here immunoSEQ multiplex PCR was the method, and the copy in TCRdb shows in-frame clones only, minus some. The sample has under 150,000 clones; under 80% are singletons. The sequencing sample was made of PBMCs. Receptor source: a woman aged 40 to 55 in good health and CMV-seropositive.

The CDR3 sequence is CASSVYPGQGVSQPQHF. The CDR3 region has the DNA TGTGCCAGCAGCGTCTACCCGGGACAGGGGGTAAGTCAGCCCCAGCATTTT. This chain joins TRBV5-6 and TRBJ1-5; 11 bases match TRBD1. Looked up from germline, CDR1 is SGHDT and CDR2 is YYEEEE. With 4 bases clipped from V and 6 bases from J, the junction kept 12 bases outside the gene matches. This CDR3 contains 17 residues.

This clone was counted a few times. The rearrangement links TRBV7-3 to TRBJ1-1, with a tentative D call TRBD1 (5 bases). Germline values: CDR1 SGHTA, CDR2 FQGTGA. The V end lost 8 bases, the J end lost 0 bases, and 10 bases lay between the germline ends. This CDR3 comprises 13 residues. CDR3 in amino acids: CASGMTVNTEAFF. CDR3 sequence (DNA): TGTGCCAGCGGCATGACAGTGAACACTGAAGCTTTCTTT.

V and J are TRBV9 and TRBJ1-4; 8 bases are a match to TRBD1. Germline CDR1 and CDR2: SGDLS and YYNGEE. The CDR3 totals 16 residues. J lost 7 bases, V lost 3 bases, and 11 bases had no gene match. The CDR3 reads CASSASPGQGGEKLFF. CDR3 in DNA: TGTGCCAGCAGCGCCTCCCCTGGACAGGGCGGTGAAAAACTGTTTTTT.

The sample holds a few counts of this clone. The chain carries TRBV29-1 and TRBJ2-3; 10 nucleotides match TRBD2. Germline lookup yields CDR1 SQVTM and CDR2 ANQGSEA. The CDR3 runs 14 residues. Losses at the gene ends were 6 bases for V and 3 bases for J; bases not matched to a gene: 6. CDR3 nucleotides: TGCAGCGTCGCTGGACTAGCGGCAACAGATACGCAGTATTTT. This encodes CSVAGLAATDTQYF.

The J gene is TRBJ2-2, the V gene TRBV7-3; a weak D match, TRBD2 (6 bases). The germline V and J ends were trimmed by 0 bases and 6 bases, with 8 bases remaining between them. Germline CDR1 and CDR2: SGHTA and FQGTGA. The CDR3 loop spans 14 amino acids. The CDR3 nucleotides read TGTGCCAGCAGCTTAACCACTAGCTCCGGGGAGCTGTTTTTT. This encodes CASSLTTSSGELFF.

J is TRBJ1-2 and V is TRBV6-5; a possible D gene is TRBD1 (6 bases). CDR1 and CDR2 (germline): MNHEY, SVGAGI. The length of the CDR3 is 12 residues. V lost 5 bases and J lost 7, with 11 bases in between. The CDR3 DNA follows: TGTGCCAGCAGTCCTACAGGGAGTGGCTACACCTTC. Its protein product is CASSPTGSGYTF.

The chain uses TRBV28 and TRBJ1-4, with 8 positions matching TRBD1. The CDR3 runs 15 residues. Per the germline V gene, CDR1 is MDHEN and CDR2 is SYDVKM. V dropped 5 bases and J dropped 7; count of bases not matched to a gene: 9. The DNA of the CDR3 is TGTGCCAGCAGTCGGGGCGGACAGGGTGGTGAAAAACTGTTTTTT. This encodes CASSRGGQGGEKLFF.

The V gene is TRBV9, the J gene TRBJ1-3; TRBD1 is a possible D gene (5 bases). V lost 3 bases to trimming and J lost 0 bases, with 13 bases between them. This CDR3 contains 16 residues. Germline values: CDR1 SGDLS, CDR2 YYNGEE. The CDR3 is CASSDGATGSGNTIYF. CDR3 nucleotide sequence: TGTGCCAGCAGCGATGGGGCGACGGGCTCTGGAAACACCATATATTTT.

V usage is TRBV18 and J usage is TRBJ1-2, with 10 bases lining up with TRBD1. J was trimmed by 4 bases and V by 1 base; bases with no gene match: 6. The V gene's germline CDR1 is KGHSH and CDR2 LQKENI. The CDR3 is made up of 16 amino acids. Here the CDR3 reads CASSPQETGGGYGYTF. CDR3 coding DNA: TGTGCCAGCTCACCACAAGAGACAGGGGGCGGCTATGGCTACACCTTC.

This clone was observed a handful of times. CDR3 sequence reads: CASSLEGRGNYGYTF. Here the CDR3 DNA reads TGTGCCAGCAGCTTAGAAGGGAGGGGAAACTATGGCTACACCTTC. J is TRBJ1-2 and V is TRBV7-3; weak D call: TRBD1 (5 bases). V was shortened by 2 bases and J by 2 bases, with 12 bases between the two germline ends. CDR3 size: 15 residues. CDR1 is SGHTA and CDR2 is FQGTGA in the germline V gene.

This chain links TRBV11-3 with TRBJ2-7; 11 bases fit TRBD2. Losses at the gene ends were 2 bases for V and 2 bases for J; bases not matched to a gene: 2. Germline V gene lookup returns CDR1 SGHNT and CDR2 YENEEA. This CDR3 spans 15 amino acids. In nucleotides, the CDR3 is TGTGCCAGCAGCTTACTAGCGGGAGGCACCTACGAGCAGTACTTC. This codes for CASSLLAGGTYEQYF.

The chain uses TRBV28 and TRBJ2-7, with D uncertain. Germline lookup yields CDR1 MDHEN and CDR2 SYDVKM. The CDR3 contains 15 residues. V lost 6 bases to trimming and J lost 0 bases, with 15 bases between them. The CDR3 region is CASRQPARHSYEQYF. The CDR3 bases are TGTGCCAGCAGACAACCCGCCAGGCACTCCTACGAGCAGTACTTC.

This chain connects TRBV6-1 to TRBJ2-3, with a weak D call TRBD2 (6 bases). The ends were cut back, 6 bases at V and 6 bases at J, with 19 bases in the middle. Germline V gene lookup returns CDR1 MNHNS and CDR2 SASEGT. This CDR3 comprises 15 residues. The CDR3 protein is CASRWEDWASDTQYF. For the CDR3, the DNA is TGTGCCAGCAGGTGGGAGGACTGGGCGTCGGATACGCAGTATTTT.

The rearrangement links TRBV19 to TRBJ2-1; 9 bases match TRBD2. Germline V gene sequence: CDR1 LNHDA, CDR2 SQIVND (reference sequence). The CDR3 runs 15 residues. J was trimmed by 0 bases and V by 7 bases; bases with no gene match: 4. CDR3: CASTLSGSSYNEQFF. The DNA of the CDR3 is TGTGCCAGTACCCTTAGCGGGAGCTCCTACAATGAGCAGTTCTTC.

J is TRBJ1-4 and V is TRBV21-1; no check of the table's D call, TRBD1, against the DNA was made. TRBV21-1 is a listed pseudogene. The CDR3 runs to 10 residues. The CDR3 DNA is TGTGCCAGCAGCCCCCGGACACACAATTTT. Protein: CASSPRTHNF.

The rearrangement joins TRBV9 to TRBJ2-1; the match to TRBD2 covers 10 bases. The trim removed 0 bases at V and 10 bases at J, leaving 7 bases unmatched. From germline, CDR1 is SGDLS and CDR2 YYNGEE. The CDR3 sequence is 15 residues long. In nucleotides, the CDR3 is TGTGCCAGCAGCGTAGTAGCTAGCGGGAGCGGCGAGCAGTTCTTC. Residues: CASSVVASGSGEQFF.

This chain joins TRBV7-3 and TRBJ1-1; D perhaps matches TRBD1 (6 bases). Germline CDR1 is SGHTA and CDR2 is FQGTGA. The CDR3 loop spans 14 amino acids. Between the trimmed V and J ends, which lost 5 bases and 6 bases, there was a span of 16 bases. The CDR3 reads CASSPGRGSAEAFF. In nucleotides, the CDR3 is TGTGCCAGCAGCCCCGGGAGGGGGTCCGCTGAAGCTTTCTTT.

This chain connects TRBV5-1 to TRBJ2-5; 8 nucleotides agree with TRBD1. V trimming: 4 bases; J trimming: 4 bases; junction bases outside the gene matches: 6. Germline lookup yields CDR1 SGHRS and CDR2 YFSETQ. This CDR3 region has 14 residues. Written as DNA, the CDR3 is TGCGCCAGCAGCCCCGGACAGGGCCTAGAGACCCAGTACTTC. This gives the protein CASSPGQGLETQYF.

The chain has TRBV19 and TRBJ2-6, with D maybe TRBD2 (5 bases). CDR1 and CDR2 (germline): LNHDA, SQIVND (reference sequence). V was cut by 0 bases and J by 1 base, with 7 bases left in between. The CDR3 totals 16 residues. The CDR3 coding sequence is TGTGCCAGTAGTATAGAGGCGGGTTCTGGGGCCAACGTCCTGACTTTC. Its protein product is CASSIEAGSGANVLTF.

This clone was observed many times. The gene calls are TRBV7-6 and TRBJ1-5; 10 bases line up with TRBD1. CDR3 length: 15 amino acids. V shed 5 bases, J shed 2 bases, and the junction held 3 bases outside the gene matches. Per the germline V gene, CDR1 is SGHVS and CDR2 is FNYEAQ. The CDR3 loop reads CASSPGTGGNQPQHF. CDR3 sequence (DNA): TGTGCCAGCAGCCCCGGGACAGGGGGCAATCAGCCCCAGCATTTT.

CDR3 loop: CASTRSRDSLSTIYF. In nucleotides, the CDR3 is TGTGCCAGCACCCGTAGCAGGGACAGCCTCTCCACCATATATTTT. V gene TRBV9 combines with J gene TRBJ1-3, with TRBD1 identical over 7 bases. The J segment lost 9 bases and the V segment lost 6 bases, leaving 15 bases of the junction unmatched. The CDR3 has 15 amino acids. The germline V gene encodes CDR1 SGDLS and CDR2 YYNGEE.

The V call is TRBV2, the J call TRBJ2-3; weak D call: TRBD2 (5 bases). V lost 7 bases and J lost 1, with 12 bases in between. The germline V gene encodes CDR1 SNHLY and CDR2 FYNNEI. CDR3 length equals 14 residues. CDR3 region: CASTITRGTDTQYF. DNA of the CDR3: TGTGCCAGCACTATTACGAGGGGCACAGATACGCAGTATTTT.

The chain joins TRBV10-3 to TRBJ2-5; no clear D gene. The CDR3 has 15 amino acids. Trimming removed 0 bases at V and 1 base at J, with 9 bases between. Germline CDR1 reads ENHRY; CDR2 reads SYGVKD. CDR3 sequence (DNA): TGTGCCATCAGTGAGTCTGGCAGTCCCCAAGAGACCCAGTACTTC. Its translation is CAISESGSPQETQYF.

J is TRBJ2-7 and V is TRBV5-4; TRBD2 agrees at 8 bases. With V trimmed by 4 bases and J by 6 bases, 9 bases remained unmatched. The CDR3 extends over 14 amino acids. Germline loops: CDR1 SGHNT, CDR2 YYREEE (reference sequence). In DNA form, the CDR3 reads TGTGCCAGCAGCCCGGGGGGGAGCCCCGGCGAGCAGTACTTC. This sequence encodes CASSPGGSPGEQYF.

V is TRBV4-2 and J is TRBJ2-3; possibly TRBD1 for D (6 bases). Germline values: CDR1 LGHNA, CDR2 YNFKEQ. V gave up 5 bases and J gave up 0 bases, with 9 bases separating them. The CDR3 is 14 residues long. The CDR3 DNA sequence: TGTGCCAGCAGCGGACAGACTAGCACAGATACGCAGTATTTT. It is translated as CASSGQTSTDTQYF.

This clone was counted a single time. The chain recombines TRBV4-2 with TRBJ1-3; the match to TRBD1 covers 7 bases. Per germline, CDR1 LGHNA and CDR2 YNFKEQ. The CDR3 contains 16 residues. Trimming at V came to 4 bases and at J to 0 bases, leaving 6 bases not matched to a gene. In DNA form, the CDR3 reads TGTGCCAGCAGCCCCCTACAGGGGATCTCTGGAAACACCATATATTTT. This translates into CASSPLQGISGNTIYF.

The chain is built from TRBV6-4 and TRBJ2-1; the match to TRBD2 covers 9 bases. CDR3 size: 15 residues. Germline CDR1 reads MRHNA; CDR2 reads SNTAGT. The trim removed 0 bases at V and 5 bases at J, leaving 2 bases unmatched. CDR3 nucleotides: TGTGCCAGCAGTGACTCGCGGGGGGGCCACAATGAGCAGTTCTTC. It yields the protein CASSDSRGGHNEQFF.

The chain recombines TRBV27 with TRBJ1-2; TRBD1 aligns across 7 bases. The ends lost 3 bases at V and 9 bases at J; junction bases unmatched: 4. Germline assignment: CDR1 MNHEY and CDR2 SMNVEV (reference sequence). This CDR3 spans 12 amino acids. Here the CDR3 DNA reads TGTGCCAGCAGTTTCTCAGGGGGACGCTACACCTTC. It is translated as CASSFSGGRYTF.

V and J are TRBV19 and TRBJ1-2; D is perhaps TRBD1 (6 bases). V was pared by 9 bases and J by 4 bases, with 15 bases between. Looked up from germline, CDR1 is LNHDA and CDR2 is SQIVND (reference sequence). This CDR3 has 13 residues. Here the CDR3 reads CASQYRGGYGYTF. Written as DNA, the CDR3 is TGTGCCAGCCAATATAGGGGGGGCTATGGCTACACCTTC.